The clone carrying this T cell receptor beta chain was recorded once. The healthy controls were matched to patients by age and sex. This entry comes from a study of CD8 T cells in Susac syndrome. An input of about 0.5 to 1 ug of RNA was subjected to reverse transcription using random hexamers. Multiplex immunoSEQ PCR targeted 54 Vbeta and 13 Jbeta TCR beta segments. TCRdb reprocessed the immunoSEQ multiplex PCR reads with MiXCR, giving one entry per CDR3 protein. The table lists roughly 200,000 distinct CDR3 sequences, around 95% of them singletons. The V gene's germline CDR1 is SQVTM and CDR2 ANQGSEA. There are 13 residues in the CDR3.

J is TRBJ2-3 and V is TRBV29-1, with TRBD2 matching 7 bases. Sequenced sample: CD4+ T cells from PBMCs. The clonotype comes from a human donor in good health. The CDR3 loop reads CSAEGGGTDTQYF. CDR3 nucleotide sequence: TGCAGTGCTGAGGGAGGGGGCACAGATACGCAGTATTTT.